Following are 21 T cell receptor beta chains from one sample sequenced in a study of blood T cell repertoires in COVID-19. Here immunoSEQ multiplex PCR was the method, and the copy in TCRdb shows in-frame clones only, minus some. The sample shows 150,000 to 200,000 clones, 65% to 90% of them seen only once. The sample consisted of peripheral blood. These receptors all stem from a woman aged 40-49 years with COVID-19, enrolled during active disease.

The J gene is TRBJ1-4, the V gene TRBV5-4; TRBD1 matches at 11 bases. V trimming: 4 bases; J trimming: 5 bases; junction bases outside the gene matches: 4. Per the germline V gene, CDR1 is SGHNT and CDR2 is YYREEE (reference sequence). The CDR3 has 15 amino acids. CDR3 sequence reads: CASSEDRGRNEKLFF. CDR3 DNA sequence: TGTGCCAGCAGCGAGGACAGGGGGCGGAATGAAAAACTGTTTTTT.

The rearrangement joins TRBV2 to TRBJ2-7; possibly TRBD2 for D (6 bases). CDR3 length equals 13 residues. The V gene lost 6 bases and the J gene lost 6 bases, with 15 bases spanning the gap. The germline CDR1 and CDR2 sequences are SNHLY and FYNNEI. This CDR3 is CASRRDLGSEQYV. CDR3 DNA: TGTGCCAGCAGGCGGGACCTCGGGAGCGAGCAGTACGTC.

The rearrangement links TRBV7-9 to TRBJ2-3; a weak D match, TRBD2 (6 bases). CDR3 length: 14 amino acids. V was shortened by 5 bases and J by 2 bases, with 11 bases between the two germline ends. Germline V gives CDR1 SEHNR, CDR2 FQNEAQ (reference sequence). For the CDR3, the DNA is TGTGCCAGCAGCGATAGGGACTTCACAGATACGCAGTATTTT. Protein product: CASSDRDFTDTQYF. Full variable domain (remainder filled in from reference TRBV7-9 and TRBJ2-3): DTGVSQNPRHKITKRGQNVTFRCDPISEHNRLYWYRQTLGQGPEFLTYFQNEAQLEKSRLLSDRFSAERPKGSFSTLEIQRTEQGDSAMYLCASSDRDFTDTQYFGPGTRLTVL.

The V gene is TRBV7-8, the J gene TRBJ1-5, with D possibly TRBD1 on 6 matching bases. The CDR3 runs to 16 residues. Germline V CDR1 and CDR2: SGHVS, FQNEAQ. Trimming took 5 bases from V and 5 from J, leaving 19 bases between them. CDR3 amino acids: CASSPLGVGGDQPQHF. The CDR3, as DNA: TGTGCCAGCAGCCCCCTAGGGGTAGGGGGGGATCAGCCCCAGCATTTT.

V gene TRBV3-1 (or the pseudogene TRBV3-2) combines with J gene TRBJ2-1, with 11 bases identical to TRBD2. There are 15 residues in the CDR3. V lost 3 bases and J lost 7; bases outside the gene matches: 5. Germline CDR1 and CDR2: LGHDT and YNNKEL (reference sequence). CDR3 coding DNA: TGTGCCAGCAGCCATGGGCTAGCGGGGGGTAATGAGCAGTTCTTC. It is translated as CASSHGLAGGNEQFF.

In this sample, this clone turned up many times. The CDR3, as DNA: TGTGCCAGCAACGGACAGCCCACAGATACGCAGTATTTT. Translating it yields CASNGQPTDTQYF. The chain employs TRBV6-4 and TRBJ2-3, with D possibly matching TRBD1 (6 bases). Germline CDR1 reads MRHNA; CDR2 reads SNTAGT. Deletions cut 7 bases from V and 2 bases from J, with 10 bases between. This CDR3 is 13 amino acids long.

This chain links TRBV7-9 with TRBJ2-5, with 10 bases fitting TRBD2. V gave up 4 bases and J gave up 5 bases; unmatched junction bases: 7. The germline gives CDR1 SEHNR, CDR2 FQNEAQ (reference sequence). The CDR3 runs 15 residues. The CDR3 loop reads CASSYLAGDRETQYF. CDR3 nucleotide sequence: TGTGCCAGCAGCTATCTAGCGGGAGACCGCGAGACCCAGTACTTC.

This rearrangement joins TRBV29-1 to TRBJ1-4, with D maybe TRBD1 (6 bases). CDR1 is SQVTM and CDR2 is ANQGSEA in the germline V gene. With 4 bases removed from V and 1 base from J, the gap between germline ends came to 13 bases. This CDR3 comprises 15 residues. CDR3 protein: CSVGGQSITNEKLFF. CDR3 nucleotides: TGCAGCGTTGGGGGACAAAGCATAACTAATGAAAAACTGTTTTTT.

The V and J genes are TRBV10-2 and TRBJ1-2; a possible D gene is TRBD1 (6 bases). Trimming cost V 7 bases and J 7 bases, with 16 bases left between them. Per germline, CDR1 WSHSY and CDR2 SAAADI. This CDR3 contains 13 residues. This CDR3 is CASTPTGLRGYTF. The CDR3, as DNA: TGCGCCAGCACCCCGACAGGCCTGCGTGGCTACACCTTC.

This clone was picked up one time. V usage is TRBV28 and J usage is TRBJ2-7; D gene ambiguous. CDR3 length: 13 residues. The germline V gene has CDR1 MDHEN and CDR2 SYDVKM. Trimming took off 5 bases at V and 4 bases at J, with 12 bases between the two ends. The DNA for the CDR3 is TGTGCCAGCAGTCCTCCCACTTCTTACGAGCAGTACGTC. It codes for CASSPPTSYEQYV.

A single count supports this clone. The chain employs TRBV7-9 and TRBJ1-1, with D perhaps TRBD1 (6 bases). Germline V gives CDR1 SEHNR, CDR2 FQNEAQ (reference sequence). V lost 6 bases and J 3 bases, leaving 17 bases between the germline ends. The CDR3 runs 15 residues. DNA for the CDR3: TGTGCCAGCAGAACTGGGACAATTGGCGACACTGAAGCTTTCTTT. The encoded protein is CASRTGTIGDTEAFF.

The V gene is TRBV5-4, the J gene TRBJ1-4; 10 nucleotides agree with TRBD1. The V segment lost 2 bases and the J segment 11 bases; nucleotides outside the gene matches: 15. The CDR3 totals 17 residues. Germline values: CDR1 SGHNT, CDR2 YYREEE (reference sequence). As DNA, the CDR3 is TGTGCCAGCAGCTTAGAACCGACAGGGGGCGCCTCGAGGAAACTGTTTTTT. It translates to CASSLEPTGGASRKLFF.

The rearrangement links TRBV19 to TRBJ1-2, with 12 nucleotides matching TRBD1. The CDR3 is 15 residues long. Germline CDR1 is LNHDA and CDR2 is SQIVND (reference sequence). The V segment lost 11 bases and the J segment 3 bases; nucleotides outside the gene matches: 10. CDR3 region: CAAAGTGGAYYGYTF. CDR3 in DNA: TGTGCCGCGGCCGGGACAGGGGGCGCCTACTATGGCTACACCTTC.

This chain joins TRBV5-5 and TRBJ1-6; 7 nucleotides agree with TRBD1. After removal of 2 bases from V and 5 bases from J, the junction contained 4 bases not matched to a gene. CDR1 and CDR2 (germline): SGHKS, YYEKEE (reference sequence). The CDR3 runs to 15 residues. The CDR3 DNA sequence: TGTGCCAGCAGCTTACAGGGGACCCATAATTCACCCCTCCACTTT. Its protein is CASSLQGTHNSPLHF. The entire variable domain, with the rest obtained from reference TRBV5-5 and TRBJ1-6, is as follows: DAGVTQSPTHLIKTRGQQVTLRCSPISGHKSVSWYQQVLGQGPQFIFQYYEKEERGRGNFPDRFSARQFPNYSSELNVNALLLGDSALYLCASSLQGTHNSPLHFGNGTRLTVT.

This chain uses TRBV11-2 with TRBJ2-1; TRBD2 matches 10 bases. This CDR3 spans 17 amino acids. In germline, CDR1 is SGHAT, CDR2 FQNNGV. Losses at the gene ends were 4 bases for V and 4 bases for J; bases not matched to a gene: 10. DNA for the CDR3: TGTGCCAGCAGCTCTAGCGGGAGTCCCCTTTCTTACAATGAGCAGTTCTTC. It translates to CASSSSGSPLSYNEQFF.

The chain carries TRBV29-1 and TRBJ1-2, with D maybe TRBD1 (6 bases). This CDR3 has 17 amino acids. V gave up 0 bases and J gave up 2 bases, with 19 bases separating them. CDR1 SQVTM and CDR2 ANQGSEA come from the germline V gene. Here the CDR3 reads CSVEDRTPGTTNYGYTF. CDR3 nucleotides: TGCAGCGTTGAAGATCGTACGCCCGGGACAACCAACTATGGCTACACCTTC.

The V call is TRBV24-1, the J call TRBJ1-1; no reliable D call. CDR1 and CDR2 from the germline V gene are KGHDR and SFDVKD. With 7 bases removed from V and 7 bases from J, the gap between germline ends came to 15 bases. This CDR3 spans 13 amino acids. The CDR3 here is CATRSDGRSEAFF. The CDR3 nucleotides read TGTGCCACCAGAAGTGACGGGAGAAGTGAAGCTTTCTTT.

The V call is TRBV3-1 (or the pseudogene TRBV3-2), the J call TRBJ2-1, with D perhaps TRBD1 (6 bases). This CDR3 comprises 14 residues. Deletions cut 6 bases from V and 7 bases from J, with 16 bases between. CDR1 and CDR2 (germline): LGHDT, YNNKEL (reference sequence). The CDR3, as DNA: TGTGCCAGCAGTAGACCCAACAGGGTAAATGAGCAGTTCTTC. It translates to CASSRPNRVNEQFF.

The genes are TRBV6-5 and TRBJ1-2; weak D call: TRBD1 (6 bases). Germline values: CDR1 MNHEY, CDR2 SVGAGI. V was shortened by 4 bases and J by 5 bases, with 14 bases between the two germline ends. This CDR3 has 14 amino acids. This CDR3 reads CASSSSTGEYGYTF. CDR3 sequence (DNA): TGTGCCAGCAGTTCCTCGACAGGCGAATATGGCTACACCTTC.

The CDR3, as DNA: TGTGCCAGCCGCTCGGTCTCCTACGAGCAGTACGTC. Translated: CASRSVSYEQYV. The chain recombines TRBV2 with TRBJ2-7; D not certain. In germline, CDR1 is SNHLY, CDR2 FYNNEI. V was shortened by 8 bases and J by 0 bases, with 8 bases between the two germline ends. The CDR3 runs to 12 residues.

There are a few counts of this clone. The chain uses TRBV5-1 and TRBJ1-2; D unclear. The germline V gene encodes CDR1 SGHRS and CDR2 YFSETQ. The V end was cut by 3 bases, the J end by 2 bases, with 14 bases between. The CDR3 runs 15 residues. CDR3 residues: CASSSILGRNYGYTF. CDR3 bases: TGCGCCAGCAGCTCGATTTTAGGGAGGAACTATGGCTACACCTTC.